The 7 T cell receptor beta chains listed next were all sequenced from one sample in a study of human T cells and chemical hapten exposure. Time point: pre-sensitization, week 0. Treatment here: therapeutic diphenylcyclopropenone sensitization with weekly scalp DPC. Via MiXCR, TCRdb re-called the RACE reads, giving one row per CDR3 protein. The sample lists about 380,000 distinct CDR3 sequences, approximately 5.1% occurring once. This specimen was whole blood, taken in connection with sensitization to the hapten diphenylcyclopropenone (DPC). These receptors were obtained from a woman between 45 and 65 years old with alopecia areata. Some clones in this sample may be carry-over from other donors' samples.

This chain links TRBV7-4 with TRBJ1-5; D is undetermined. The CDR3 has 14 amino acids. Trimming removed 5 bases from V and 6 bases from J, with 14 bases in between. Germline V gene sequence: CDR1 SGHVT, CDR2 SQSDAQ. The CDR3 spells CASSPIIVRQPQHF. The CDR3 coding sequence is TGTGCCAGCAGCCCCATCATAGTGCGTCAGCCCCAGCATTTT. Variable domain in full (rest from reference TRBV7-4 and TRBJ1-5): GAGVSQSPRYKVAKRGRDVALRCDSISGHVTLYWYRQTLGQGSEVLTYSQSDAQRDKSGRPSGRFSAERPERSVSTLKIQRTEQGDSAVYLCASSPIIVRQPQHFGDGTRLSIL.

This clonotype showed up just a few times. The chain couples TRBV27 to TRBJ1-1; D is possibly TRBD1 (5 bases). Trimming removed 0 bases at V and 4 bases at J, with 12 bases between. Germline loops: CDR1 MNHEY, CDR2 SMNVEV (reference sequence). CDR3 length equals 15 residues. CDR3 loop: CASSLSGLTGTEAFF. CDR3 in DNA: TGTGCCAGCAGTTTATCGGGCCTTACAGGCACTGAAGCTTTCTTT.

The genes are TRBV9 and TRBJ1-2, with 7 bases lining up with TRBD1. The germline gives CDR1 SGDLS, CDR2 YYNGEE. The CDR3 sequence is 15 residues long. Unmatched junction bases numbered 6, after V lost 0 bases and J lost 4 bases. The DNA for the CDR3 is TGTGCCAGCAGCGTAGGGGACAGTTCTAGCTATGGCTACACCTTC. This gives the protein CASSVGDSSSYGYTF.

This clonotype showed up many times. The rearrangement uses TRBV29-1 and TRBJ2-1, with D maybe TRBD1 (6 bases). Trimming left V 4 bases short and J 3 bases short, with 10 bases between. This CDR3 is 13 amino acids long. Per germline, CDR1 SQVTM and CDR2 ANQGSEA. In nucleotides, the CDR3 is TGCAGCGTTGGGTGGGACAACTACAATGAGCAGTTCTTC. It codes for CSVGWDNYNEQFF.

This clonotype was recorded many times. The chain employs TRBV29-1 and TRBJ1-1; D is possibly TRBD1 (5 bases). Between the trimmed V and J ends, which lost 7 bases and 11 bases, there was a span of 20 bases. CDR1 is SQVTM, CDR2 ANQGSEA, per germline. The CDR3 runs 12 residues. The CDR3 is CSALFGGGSAFF. The CDR3 region has the DNA TGCAGCGCCCTGTTCGGGGGGGGATCGGCTTTCTTT. Full variable domain (rest looked up from reference TRBV29-1 and TRBJ1-1): SAVISQKPSRDICQRGTSLTIQCQVDSQVTMMFWYRQQPGQSLTLIATANQGSEATYESGFVIDKFPISRPNLTFSTLTVSNMSPEDSSIYLCSALFGGGSAFFGQGTRLTVV.

This clonotype came up many times. Possible read error: a much larger clone is one base away. The chain employs TRBV7-2 and TRBJ2-5; D not certain. Deletions cut 3 bases from V and 5 bases from J, with 4 bases between. Germline loops: CDR1 SGHTA, CDR2 FQGNSA. CDR3 length: 11 amino acids. Written as DNA, the CDR3 is TGTGCCAGCAGCTTCCACGAGACCCAGTACTTC. Protein sequence: CASSFHETQYF.

This clonotype turned up a few times. V is TRBV18 and J is TRBJ1-5; weak D call: TRBD1 (5 bases). The CDR3 consists of 17 residues. Trimming removed 3 bases from V and 2 bases from J, with 17 bases in between. Germline-derived CDR1 and CDR2 are KGHSH and LQKENI. CDR3 region: CASSPTSPGHGNQPQHF. In DNA, the CDR3 is TGTGCCAGCTCACCTACCTCCCCAGGGCATGGCAATCAGCCCCAGCATTTT. The full variable domain, in which reference TRBV18 and TRBJ1-5 provide the parts outside the CDR3, is NAGVMQNPRHLVRRRGQEARLRCSPMKGHSHVYWYRQLPEEGLKFMVYLQKENIIDESGMPKERFSAEFPKEGPSILRIQQVVRGDSAAYFCASSPTSPGHGNQPQHFGDGTRLSIL.